Listed below are T cell receptor beta chains from one sample, sequenced in a study of OX40 agonist ivuxolimab in advanced cancers. Repertoires were generated with immunoSEQ multiplex PCR, while TCRdb's copy carries only in-frame clones and drops some. The table lists some 98,000 clones, around 87% of them singletons. Here the sequenced sample was CD4+ or CD8+ T cells sorted from blood, taken in a trial of the OX40 agonist ivuxolimab. The receptors here all came from an adult with an advanced solid tumor such as melanoma, head and neck, liver or kidney cancer. The CDR3 runs from the conserved cysteine through the conserved F or W. D genes are given only for firm matches. Size is stated for part of the rows, as once, few or many counts, or as a class when the clone is expanded.

NA	TRBJ2-7	TRBV5-1	few	CASSLGALGKTYEQYF	TGCGCCAGCAGCTTGGGGGCTTTGGGAAAGACCTACGAGCAGTACTTC
NA	TRBJ2-5	TRBV18	NA	CASSPGGSEETQYF	TGTGCCAGCTCACCTGGGGGGAGTGAAGAGACCCAGTACTTC
NA	TRBJ1-6	TRBV19	NA	CASRSRAREPYNSPLHF	TGTGCCAGTAGATCCAGGGCGAGGGAGCCCTATAATTCACCCCTCCACTTT
NA	TRBJ2-3	TRBV5-8	NA	CASSRYTDTQYF	TGTGCCAGCAGCCGATACACAGATACGCAGTATTTT
NA	TRBJ1-4	TRBV6-5	NA	CASRQGATNEKLFF	TGTGCCAGCAGACAGGGAGCAACTAATGAAAAACTGTTTTTT
TRBD1	TRBJ1-1	TRBV7-3	NA	CASSGPGTGVGTEAFF	TGTGCCAGCAGCGGTCCCGGGACAGGGGTCGGCACTGAAGCTTTCTTT
NA	TRBJ2-2	TRBV7-9	NA	CASSPPTGRITGELFF	TGTGCCAGCAGCCCGCCCACGGGGCGGATCACCGGGGAGCTGTTTTTT
NA	TRBJ1-2	TRBV5-1	NA	CASSSKTGNYGYTF	TGCGCCAGCAGCTCTAAGACGGGCAACTATGGCTACACCTTC
NA	TRBJ2-4	TRBV7-9	NA	CASSLAAGLANIQYF	TGTGCCAGCAGCTTAGCGGCGGGCCTGGCAAACATTCAGTACTTC
NA	TRBJ2-2	TRBV6-4	NA	CASNRGTGELFF	TGTGCCAGCAATAGGGGCACCGGGGAGCTGTTTTTT
TRBD1	TRBJ1-2	TRBV7-9	NA	CASARYEGASGYTF	TGTGCCAGCGCTCGTTACGAGGGGGCAAGTGGCTACACCTTC
NA	TRBJ1-4	TRBV5-1	NA	CASKEAGAEKLFF	TGCGCCAGCAAGGAGGCAGGGGCCGAAAAACTGTTTTTT
NA	TRBJ2-1	TRBV18	NA	CASSLTSDSYNEQFF	TGTGCCAGCTCACTCACATCCGACTCCTACAATGAGCAGTTCTTC
NA	TRBJ2-5	TRBV25-1	NA	CASSEYSQETQYF	TGTGCCAGCAGTGAATACAGCCAAGAGACCCAGTACTTC
NA	TRBJ1-2	TRBV29-1	NA	CSVESSGYTF	TGCAGCGTTGAATCCAGTGGCTACACCTTC
NA	TRBJ1-2	TRBV28	NA	CASSPALYGYTF	TGTGCCAGCAGTCCAGCTCTCTATGGCTACACCTTC
NA	TRBJ1-5	TRBV7-8	once	CASSLGGAGFEGAQPQHF	TGTGCCAGCAGCTTAGGGGGGGCGGGCTTCGAAGGCGCCCAGCCCCAGCATTTT
NA	TRBJ2-1	TRBV25-1	NA	CASSRFEQFF	TGTGCCAGCAGTAGGTTTGAGCAGTTCTTC
NA	TRBJ1-5	TRBV6-1	NA	CASSEDFSNQPQHF	TGTGCCAGCAGTGAAGACTTTAGCAATCAGCCCCAGCATTTT
NA	TRBJ1-2	TRBV19	NA	CASSGGTSLRGYTF	TGTGCCAGTAGTGGAGGGACCTCCCTGCGGGGCTACACCTTC
TRBD1	TRBJ2-7	TRBV23-1	NA	CASSQWDRNPKLFYEQYF	TGCGCCAGCAGTCAATGGGACAGAAACCCCAAACTTTTTTACGAGCAGTACTTC
TRBD1	TRBJ1-3	TRBV2	NA	CASRPDRGSQGNTIYF	TGTGCCAGCAGGCCGGACAGGGGAAGTCAAGGAAACACCATATATTTT
TRBD2	TRBJ2-1	TRBV6-1	NA	CASSAIAGGNHEQFF	TGTGCCAGCAGCGCTATAGCGGGGGGGAATCATGAGCAGTTCTTC
NA	TRBJ2-1	TRBV4-1	NA	CASSQQAAGTEQFF	TGCGCCAGCAGCCAGCAAGCGGCGGGCACTGAGCAGTTCTTC
NA	TRBJ2-4	TRBV10-3	NA	CAISESQGGNIQYF	TGTGCCATCAGTGAGTCACAGGGAGGGAACATTCAGTACTTC
NA	TRBJ2-4	TRBV5-6	NA	CASSIGTAKNIQYF	TGTGCCAGCAGCATCGGGACAGCCAAAAACATTCAGTACTTC
TRBD2	TRBJ2-1	TRBV9	NA	CASSGIAGGYNEQFF	TGTGCCAGCAGCGGAATCGCGGGGGGATACAATGAGCAGTTCTTC
NA	TRBJ1-2	TRBV19	NA	CASSGQNSNYGYTF	TGTGCCAGTAGTGGACAGAACTCAAACTATGGCTACACCTTC
NA	TRBJ2-1	TRBV7-2	NA	CASSFSNNEQFF	TGTGCCAGCAGCTTCAGTAACAATGAGCAGTTCTTC
NA	TRBJ2-1	TRBV19	once	CASSIEAQIYNEQFF	TGTGCCAGTAGTATAGAAGCGCAAATTTACAATGAGCAGTTCTTC
TRBD1	TRBJ2-1	TRBV18	NA	CASSPGTGSYNEQFF	TGTGCCAGCTCACCCGGGACAGGTTCCTACAATGAGCAGTTCTTC
NA	TRBJ1-2	TRBV10-2	few	CASSEPPTIGYTF	TGCGCCAGCAGTGAGCCCCCGACAATCGGCTACACCTTC
NA	TRBJ1-5	TRBV4-3	few	CASSQDQANNQPQHF	TGCGCCAGCAGCCAAGATCAGGCTAACAATCAGCCCCAGCATTTT
NA	TRBJ2-7	TRBV7-2	NA	CASSLDWRSLHEQYF	TGTGCCAGCAGCTTAGATTGGCGGTCCCTCCACGAGCAGTACTTC
TRBD1	TRBJ1-1	TRBV30	NA	CAWTGGGTEAFF	TGTGCCTGGACAGGGGGGGGCACTGAAGCTTTCTTT
TRBD2	TRBJ2-1	TRBV29-1	NA	CSVDQRGKGEQFF	TGCAGCGTTGATCAGCGGGGGAAGGGTGAGCAGTTCTTC
NA	TRBJ1-2	TRBV9	NA	CASSVEAGQGYGYTF	TGTGCCAGCAGCGTAGAGGCAGGGCAGGGCTATGGCTACACCTTC
TRBD1	TRBJ1-4	TRBV7-2	NA	CASSLQGGFNEKLFF	TGTGCCAGCAGCTTACAGGGGGGGTTTAATGAAAAACTGTTTTTT
TRBD1	TRBJ2-3	TRBV29-1	NA	CSALPGTGGTDTQYF	TGCAGCGCCTTGCCCGGGACAGGGGGCACAGATACGCAGTATTTT
NA	TRBJ1-1	TRBV10-3	NA	CAISVPGGGTEAFF	TGTGCCATCAGTGTGCCCGGGGGGGGGACTGAAGCTTTCTTT
NA	TRBJ1-6	TRBV6-5	NA	CATKEANNSPLHF	TGTGCCACCAAAGAGGCGAATAATTCACCCCTCCACTTT
TRBD1	TRBJ2-3	TRBV18	NA	CASSPELRDRHTDTQYF	TGTGCCAGCTCACCGGAACTACGGGACAGACACACAGATACGCAGTATTTT
TRBD1	TRBJ2-3	TRBV10-3	NA	CAISSPGQIYTDTQYF	TGTGCCATCAGCTCACCGGGACAGATTTACACAGATACGCAGTATTTT
TRBD2	TRBJ2-5	TRBV7-2	NA	CASSPPPGLAGGRQETQYF	TGTGCCAGCAGCCCTCCTCCGGGACTAGCGGGGGGAAGACAAGAGACCCAGTACTTC